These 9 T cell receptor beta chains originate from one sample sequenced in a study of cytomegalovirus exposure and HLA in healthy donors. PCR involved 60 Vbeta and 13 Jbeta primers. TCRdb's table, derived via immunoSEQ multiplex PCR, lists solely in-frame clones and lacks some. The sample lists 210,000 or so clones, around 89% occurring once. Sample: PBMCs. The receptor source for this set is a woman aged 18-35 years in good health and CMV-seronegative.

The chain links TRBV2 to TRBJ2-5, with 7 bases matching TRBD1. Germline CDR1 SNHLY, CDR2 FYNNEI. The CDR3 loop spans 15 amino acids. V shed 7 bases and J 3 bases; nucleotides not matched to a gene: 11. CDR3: CASMERGTVKETQYF. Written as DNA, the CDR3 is TGTGCCAGCATGGAGAGGGGGACAGTCAAAGAGACCCAGTACTTC.

CDR3 loop: CSVEVVGQGPYEQYF. The CDR3 nucleotides read TGCAGCGTTGAAGTTGTGGGACAGGGACCCTACGAGCAGTACTTC. The V gene is TRBV29-1, the J gene TRBJ2-7; 9 bases fit TRBD1. This CDR3 comprises 15 residues. Per the germline V gene, CDR1 is SQVTM and CDR2 is ANQGSEA. V dropped 1 base and J dropped 2; count of bases not matched to a gene: 6.

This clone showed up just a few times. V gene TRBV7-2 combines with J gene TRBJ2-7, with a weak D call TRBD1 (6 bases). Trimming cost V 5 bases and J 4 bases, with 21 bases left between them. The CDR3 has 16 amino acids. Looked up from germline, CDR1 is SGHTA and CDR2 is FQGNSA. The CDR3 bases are TGTGCCAGCAGCATTGGGACACCCCCGGCCTTTTACGAGCAGTACTTC. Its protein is CASSIGTPPAFYEQYF. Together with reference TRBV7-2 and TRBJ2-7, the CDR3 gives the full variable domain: GAGVSQSPSNKVTEKGKDVELRCDPISGHTALYWYRQSLGQGLEFLIYFQGNSAPDKSGLPSDRFSAERTGGSVSTLTIQRTQQEDSAVYLCASSIGTPPAFYEQYFGPGTRLTVT.

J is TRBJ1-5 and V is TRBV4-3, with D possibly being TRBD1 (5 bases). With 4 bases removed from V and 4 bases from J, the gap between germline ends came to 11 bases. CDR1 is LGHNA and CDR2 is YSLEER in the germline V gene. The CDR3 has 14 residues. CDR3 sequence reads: CASSLRQGNQPQHF. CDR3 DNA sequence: TGCGCCAGCAGCCTCCGGCAGGGTAATCAGCCCCAGCATTTT.

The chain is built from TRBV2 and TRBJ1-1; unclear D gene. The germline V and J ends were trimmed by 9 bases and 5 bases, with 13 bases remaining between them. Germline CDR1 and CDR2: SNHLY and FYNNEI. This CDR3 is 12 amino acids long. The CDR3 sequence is CARREGGTEAFF. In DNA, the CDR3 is TGTGCCAGGAGGGAAGGAGGGACTGAAGCTTTCTTT.

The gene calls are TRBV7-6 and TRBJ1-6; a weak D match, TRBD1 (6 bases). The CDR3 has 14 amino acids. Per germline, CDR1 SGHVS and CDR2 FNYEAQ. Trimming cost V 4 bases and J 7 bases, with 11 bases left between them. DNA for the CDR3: TGTGCCAGCAGCTGGCAAGGACAGAATTCACCCCTCCACTTT. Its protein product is CASSWQGQNSPLHF.

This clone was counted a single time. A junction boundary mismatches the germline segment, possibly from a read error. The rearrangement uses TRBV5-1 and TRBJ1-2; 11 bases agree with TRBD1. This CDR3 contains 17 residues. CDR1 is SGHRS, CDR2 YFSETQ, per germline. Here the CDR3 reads CASRLGPSGQGAWGYTF. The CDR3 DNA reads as TGCGCCAGCAGATTGGGCCCGTCAGGACAGGGGGCTTGGGGCTACACCTTC.

The CDR3, as DNA: TGTGCCAGCAGCTTACTCGGGACAGGGTTTGGCGAGCAGTACTTC. Translation gives CASSLLGTGFGEQYF. The gene calls are TRBV7-9 and TRBJ2-7; 9 nucleotides match TRBD1. The trim removed 2 bases at V and 6 bases at J, leaving 8 bases unmatched. The CDR3 sequence is 15 residues long. Germline V gene sequence: CDR1 SEHNR, CDR2 FQNEAQ (reference sequence).

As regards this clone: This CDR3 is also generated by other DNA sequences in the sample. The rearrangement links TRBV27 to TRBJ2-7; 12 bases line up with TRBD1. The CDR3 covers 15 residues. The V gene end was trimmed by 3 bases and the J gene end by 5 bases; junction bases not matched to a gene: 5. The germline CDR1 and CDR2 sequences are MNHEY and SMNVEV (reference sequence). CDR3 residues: CASSFTGTGGNEQYF. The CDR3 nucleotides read TGTGCCAGCAGTTTCACCGGGACAGGGGGCAACGAGCAGTACTTC.